A single sample gave rise to the 27 T cell receptor beta chains below, sequenced in a study of shared clonotypes between healthy human individuals (dated by TCRdb to the early 2020s). For the CD8 naive samples, CD45RO-negative cells were positively selected for CCR7, yielding a CD45RA+CCR7+ population from which TemRA cells were excluded. The library came from the immunoSEQ multiplex PCR assay. TCRdb's version of the immuneACCESS table is confined to in-frame rearrangements and falls short of the full clone set. An unresolved V gene accounts for under half of the shortfall where checked; the remainder is of unknown origin. The sample table records about 1,800,000 clones; roughly 94% of these occur just once. More than 0.95% of the sample lies in the top ten. Sequenced input: naive CD8+ T cells sorted from blood. The cell subset or site label here, explained by the study, means: CD45RA+CCR7+. The origin of the receptors is a man aged 18-30 years in good health.

The J gene is TRBJ1-1, the V gene TRBV19; D might be TRBD1 (5 bases). The CDR3 length is 14 residues. V was cut by 5 bases and J by 7 bases, with 17 bases left in between. Per the germline V gene, CDR1 is LNHDA and CDR2 is SQIVND (reference sequence). The CDR3 region is CASSLTEGSGEAFF. For the CDR3, the DNA is TGTGCCAGTAGTCTAACTGAGGGGAGCGGTGAAGCTTTCTTT.

With regard to this clone: Other DNA sequences in the same sample also yield this CDR3. This chain joins TRBV5-5 and TRBJ2-3; 7 bases agree with TRBD1. The CDR3 length is 15 residues. Germline CDR1 reads SGHKS; CDR2 reads YYEKEE (reference sequence). V shed 2 bases, J shed 0 bases, and the junction held 3 bases outside the gene matches. This chain's CDR3 is CASSFGTASTDTQYF. The CDR3 DNA reads TGTGCCAGCAGCTTTGGGACAGCGAGCACAGATACGCAGTATTTT.

This clone has only one observation. This chain links TRBV7-9 with TRBJ2-7; D may be TRBD2 (6 bases). V dropped 5 bases and J dropped 6 bases, with 11 bases sitting between them. The CDR3 loop spans 12 amino acids. The germline gives CDR1 SEHNR, CDR2 FQNEAQ (reference sequence). In DNA, the CDR3 is TGTGCCAGCAGCAACGGGGGACTCGAGCAGTACTTC. Protein sequence: CASSNGGLEQYF.

The chain couples TRBV4-2 to TRBJ2-5; D perhaps matches TRBD2 (5 bases). This CDR3 spans 15 amino acids. V was clipped by 0 bases and J by 5 bases, with 13 bases between them. Per the germline V gene, CDR1 is LGHNA and CDR2 is YNFKEQ. CDR3 bases: TGTGCCAGCAGCCAAGATAACAACCGCGGGGAGACCCAGTACTTC. The encoded protein is CASSQDNNRGETQYF.

As concerns this clone: Other DNA sequences of this sample code for an identical CDR3. The chain joins TRBV7-3 to TRBJ2-3; D possibly uses TRBD1 or TRBD2 (6 bases each). The ends were cut back, 3 bases at V and 6 bases at J, with 13 bases in the middle. CDR1 is SGHTA, CDR2 FQGTGA, per germline. The length of the CDR3 is 14 residues. For the CDR3, the DNA is TGTGCCAGCAGCTTGGTGGGGGGCGCGGATACGCAGTATTTT. Translation: CASSLVGGADTQYF.

The chain recombines TRBV5-8 with TRBJ2-3; 7 nucleotides align to TRBD2. This CDR3 contains 16 residues. V shed 3 bases, J shed 2 bases, and the junction held 9 bases outside the gene matches. From germline, CDR1 is SGHTS and CDR2 YDEGEE. CDR3 DNA: TGTGCCAGCAGCTCCTGGGGAGGGGATCCCACAGATACGCAGTATTTT. As protein: CASSSWGGDPTDTQYF. The full variable domain, with the rest looked up from reference TRBV5-8 and TRBJ2-3, is EAGVTQSPTHLIKTRGQQATLRCSPISGHTSVYWYQQALGLGLQFLLWYDEGEERNRGNFPPRFSGRQFPNYSSELNVNALELEDSALYLCASSSWGGDPTDTQYFGPGTRLTVL.

The gene calls are TRBV5-3 and TRBJ1-1; TRBD1 agrees at 8 bases. TRBV5-3 is designated an ORF whose function remains uncertain. With V trimmed by 7 bases and J by 4 bases, 9 bases remained unmatched. This CDR3 has 14 residues. CDR3 region: CARQFVTGGTEAFF. CDR3 sequence (DNA): TGTGCCAGACAATTTGTTACAGGGGGCACTGAAGCTTTCTTT.

The chain couples TRBV5-1 to TRBJ2-7; tentatively, D is TRBD1 (5 bases). The germline CDR1 and CDR2 sequences are SGHRS and YFSETQ. Trimming left V 1 base short and J 3 bases short, with 11 bases between. The length of the CDR3 is 14 residues. In nucleotides, the CDR3 is TGCGCCAGCAGCTTGCTCCGACAGAGCTACGAGCAGTACTTC. Protein product: CASSLLRQSYEQYF. Based on the CDR3 plus reference TRBV5-1 and TRBJ2-7, the full variable domain is KAGVTQTPRYLIKTRGQQVTLSCSPISGHRSVSWYQQTPGQGLQFLFEYFSETQRNKGNFPGRFSGRQFSNSRSEMNVSTLELGDSALYLCASSLLRQSYEQYFGPGTRLTVT.

The chain couples TRBV18 to TRBJ2-2; no firm D call. The germline V gene encodes CDR1 KGHSH and CDR2 LQKENI. This CDR3 is built from 11 residues. V was clipped by 5 bases and J by 4 bases, with 2 bases between them. The DNA of the CDR3 is TGTGCCAGCTCATCCACCGGGGAGCTGTTTTTT. Translation gives CASSSTGELFF.

The rearrangement links TRBV27 to TRBJ1-1; D might be TRBD1 (6 bases). The ends were cut back, 6 bases at V and 0 bases at J, with 8 bases in the middle. Looked up from germline, CDR1 is MNHEY and CDR2 is SMNVEV (reference sequence). This CDR3 comprises 13 residues. The CDR3 DNA follows: TGTGCCAGCAGCCGGACAGTGAACACTGAAGCTTTCTTT. Translating it yields CASSRTVNTEAFF.

About this clone: This same CDR3 is encoded by further DNA sequences in the sample. The rearrangement links TRBV7-2 to TRBJ2-7; perhaps TRBD1 as D (6 bases). V gave up 3 bases and J gave up 4 bases, with 13 bases separating them. The CDR3 runs to 14 residues. Germline V gene sequence: CDR1 SGHTA, CDR2 FQGNSA. CDR3 nucleotides: TGTGCCAGCAGCTTCTCAGGGGCATCATACGAGCAGTACTTC. This sequence encodes CASSFSGASYEQYF. Combining the CDR3 with reference TRBV7-2 and TRBJ2-7 gives the whole variable domain GAGVSQSPSNKVTEKGKDVELRCDPISGHTALYWYRQSLGQGLEFLIYFQGNSAPDKSGLPSDRFSAERTGGSVSTLTIQRTQQEDSAVYLCASSFSGASYEQYFGPGTRLTVT.

The J gene is TRBJ2-7, the V gene TRBV7-9, with a weak D call TRBD2 (6 bases). CDR1 is SEHNR and CDR2 is FQNEAQ in the germline V gene (reference sequence). V lost 7 bases, J lost 1 base, and 17 bases lay in between. CDR3 length: 15 residues. The CDR3 reads CASTPRGRSSYEQYF. The CDR3 coding sequence is TGTGCCAGCACCCCTCGAGGGAGGAGTTCCTACGAGCAGTACTTC.

This rearrangement joins TRBV5-1 to TRBJ2-3; D unresolved. The CDR3 is made up of 13 amino acids. V lost 4 bases and J lost 2, with 8 bases in between. Germline V lookup: CDR1 SGHRS, CDR2 YFSETQ. CDR3 region: CASSGDVTDTQYF. CDR3 in DNA: TGCGCCAGCAGCGGAGACGTCACAGATACGCAGTATTTT.

The chain is built from TRBV6-5 and TRBJ2-2, with a weak D call TRBD1 (5 bases). The CDR3 runs to 15 residues. Germline CDR1 reads MNHEY; CDR2 reads SVGAGI. Trimming cost V 5 bases and J 0 bases, with 10 bases left between them. CDR3 DNA: TGTGCCAGCAGTCCCAGGGCTGCGAACACCGGGGAGCTGTTTTTT. Its protein product is CASSPRAANTGELFF.

The J gene is TRBJ2-7, the V gene TRBV7-9; TRBD2 matches 9 bases. Germline CDR1 is SEHNR and CDR2 is FQNEAQ (reference sequence). Losses at the gene ends were 0 bases for V and 0 bases for J; bases not matched to a gene: 6. The CDR3 spans 17 residues. As DNA, the CDR3 is TGTGCCAGCAGCTTAGCGGGCGCGGGGGGGTCCTCCTACGAGCAGTACTTC. This gives the protein CASSLAGAGGSSYEQYF.

This clone was picked up one time. The rearrangement uses TRBV13 and TRBJ1-1; tentative D call: TRBD1 (6 bases). The CDR3 covers 15 residues. CDR1 and CDR2 (germline): PRHDT, FYEKMQ (reference sequence). V was clipped by 6 bases and J by 7 bases, with 21 bases between them. The CDR3, as DNA: TGTGCCAGCAGACCGAGCGGGACACCACTCCGTGAAGCTTTCTTT. Its protein product is CASRPSGTPLREAFF.

The genes are TRBV6-5 and TRBJ2-4; 11 nucleotides agree with TRBD2. J lost 7 bases, V lost 9 bases, and 2 bases had no gene match. CDR1 is MNHEY, CDR2 SVGAGI, per germline. CDR3 size: 12 residues. CDR3 in amino acids: CASRTSGNIQYF. DNA of the CDR3: TGTGCCAGTCGGACTAGCGGGAACATTCAGTACTTC.

CDR3 in DNA: TGTGCCAGCAATACGGGGCAGGGCACTGAAGCTTTCTTT. Encoded protein: CASNTGQGTEAFF. The chain is built from TRBV9 and TRBJ1-1; tentatively, D is TRBD1 (5 bases). The V end was cut by 6 bases, the J end by 4 bases, with 13 bases between. Germline loops: CDR1 SGDLS, CDR2 YYNGEE. The CDR3 spans 13 residues. Full variable domain (rest looked up from reference TRBV9 and TRBJ1-1): DSGVTQTPKHLITATGQRVTLRCSPRSGDLSVYWYQQSLDQGLQFLIQYYNGEERAKGNILERFSAQQFPDLHSELNLSSLELGDSALYFCASNTGQGTEAFFGQGTRLTVV.

The genes are TRBV9 and TRBJ2-3; D gene uncertain. Deletions cut 0 bases from V and 2 bases from J, with 19 bases between. This CDR3 spans 18 amino acids. CDR1 and CDR2 (germline): SGDLS, YYNGEE. The CDR3 bases are TGTGCCAGCAGCGTAGCCGAAGGGTGGTCCACTTTCACAGATACGCAGTATTTT. Translation gives CASSVAEGWSTFTDTQYF.

V usage is TRBV7-2 and J usage is TRBJ2-3; TRBD1 might be the D (5 bases). Germline loops: CDR1 SGHTA, CDR2 FQGNSA. This CDR3 contains 16 residues. V gave up 1 base and J gave up 0 bases, with 11 bases separating them. In DNA form, the CDR3 reads TGTGCCAGCAGCTTAGAAGCAGGGCTCAGCACAGATACGCAGTATTTT. Translation gives CASSLEAGLSTDTQYF.

The chain carries TRBV30 and TRBJ1-3; 7 bases fit TRBD1. The ends lost 4 bases at V and 0 bases at J; junction bases unmatched: 6. The V gene's germline CDR1 is GTSNPN and CDR2 SVGIG (reference sequence). CDR3 length equals 15 residues. DNA for the CDR3: TGTGCCTGGACCTGGGACAGTAGCTCTGGAAACACCATATATTTT. It is translated as CAWTWDSSSGNTIYF. Using reference TRBV30 and TRBJ1-3 for the parts outside the CDR3, the full variable domain is SQTIHQWPATLVQPVGSPLSLECTVEGTSNPNLYWYRQAAGRGLQLLFYSVGIGQISSEVPQNLSASRPQDRQFILSSKKLLLSDSGFYLCAWTWDSSSGNTIYFGEGSWLTVV.

The chain couples TRBV4-3 to TRBJ2-4; the D is unclear. V shed 2 bases and J shed 8 bases, with 13 bases lying between them. The CDR3 has 14 amino acids. The germline CDR1 and CDR2 sequences are LGHNA and YSLEER. Here the CDR3 reads CASSQMDGGDIQYF. CDR3 nucleotide sequence: TGCGCCAGCAGCCAAATGGACGGTGGGGACATTCAGTACTTC.

The chain is built from TRBV10-1 and TRBJ2-7; D is perhaps TRBD1 or TRBD2 (5 bases each). The CDR3 consists of 12 residues. Germline CDR1 and CDR2: WNHNN and SYGVQD (reference sequence). V was pared by 1 base and J by 9 bases, with 10 bases between. The CDR3, as DNA: TGCGCCAGCAGTGAGTTTGGGGACGCGCAGTACTTC. As protein: CASSEFGDAQYF.

This clone has more than one count but fewer than ten. V is TRBV30 and J is TRBJ1-1, with no clear D. CDR1 GTSNPN and CDR2 SVGIG come from the germline V gene (reference sequence). Trimming removed 3 bases from V and 0 bases from J, with 8 bases in between. CDR3 length: 13 residues. The CDR3 sequence is CAWSADVNTEAFF. The CDR3 region has the DNA TGTGCCTGGAGCGCCGACGTGAACACTGAAGCTTTCTTT.

The V call is TRBV5-6, the J call TRBJ2-7, with D tentatively TRBD2 (6 bases). Germline V gene lookup returns CDR1 SGHDT and CDR2 YYEEEE. V was clipped by 3 bases and J by 3 bases, with 16 bases between them. The CDR3 length is 15 residues. The CDR3 DNA reads TGTGCCAGCAGCTCCGGGACTGGACTCTACTACGAGCAGTACTTC. This encodes CASSSGTGLYYEQYF.

This clone came up once. The same CDR3 can be traced to other DNA sequences in this sample. The chain links TRBV5-1 to TRBJ2-7; D remains unclear. Trimming left V 2 bases short and J 2 bases short, with 8 bases between. The germline V gene has CDR1 SGHRS and CDR2 YFSETQ. The CDR3 spans 13 residues. As DNA, the CDR3 is TGCGCCAGCAGCTTAGGCAGTACCTACGAGCAGTACTTC. This gives the protein CASSLGSTYEQYF.

This clone came up a few times. The V and J genes are TRBV28 and TRBJ1-5, with a possible D match to TRBD1 (6 bases). Germline V gene data show CDR1 as MDHEN and CDR2 as SYDVKM. V was trimmed by 4 bases and J by 10 bases, leaving 14 bases between them. The CDR3 is 13 residues long. This CDR3 is CASSSDSISPQHF. The DNA of the CDR3 is TGTGCCAGCAGTTCGGACAGTATAAGTCCCCAGCATTTT.